The rows below give T cell receptor beta chains drawn from one sample of a study of human T cells and chemical hapten exposure. Each CDR3 protein gets one entry after TCRdb re-called the 5' RACE reads with MiXCR. The sample records roughly 110,000 distinct CDR3 sequences, approximately 19% being singletons. These receptors originate from a human donor in good health. Both conserved end residues are part of each CDR3. D genes are given only for firm matches. Clone size is shown for a subset of rows, as once, few, many or a class of expanded clone.

abundance	v_gene	j_gene	d_gene	CDR3aa	CDR3nt
.	TRBV3-1	TRBJ2-7	TRBD2	CASSVAGSSYEQYF	TGTGCCAGCAGCGTAGCGGGCTCTTCCTACGAGCAGTACTTC
few	TRBV18	TRBJ2-7	TRBD1	CASSSRQGRYEQYF	TGTGCCAGCTCATCCCGACAGGGCAGATACGAGCAGTACTTC
few	TRBV12-3/TRBV12-4	TRBJ1-2	TRBD1	CASSPRAQGAHHGYTF	TGTGCCAGCAGTCCTAGGGCCCAGGGGGCGCATCATGGCTACACCTTC
.	TRBV10-3	TRBJ2-5	TRBD1	CAISESGQGQETQYF	TGTGCCATCAGTGAGTCAGGACAGGGTCAAGAGACCCAGTACTTC
few	TRBV3-1	TRBJ2-5	.	CASSQDPLGTQETQYF	TGTGCCAGCAGCCAAGATCCCTTGGGTACCCAAGAGACCCAGTACTTC
few	TRBV11-2	TRBJ2-7	TRBD2	CASSLERLAPHEQYF	TGTGCCAGCAGCTTAGAACGACTAGCACCCCACGAGCAGTACTTC
few	TRBV7-4	TRBJ1-1	TRBD1	CASSLGGGTVLNTEAFF	TGTGCCAGCAGCTTGGGCGGGGGGACAGTCCTGAACACTGAAGCTTTCTTT
few	TRBV28	TRBJ2-4	.	CASSLLTPGRRMGTKNIQYF	TGTGCCAGCAGTTTACTTACCCCGGGACGCAGGATGGGAACCAAAAACATTCAGTACTTC
few	TRBV7-9	TRBJ2-2	TRBD1	CASSSPLGQGATGELFF	TGTGCCAGCAGCTCTCCGCTGGGACAGGGGGCGACCGGGGAGCTGTTTTTT
.	TRBV28	TRBJ1-3	.	CASSFVAGGRDGAAGNTIYF	TGTGCCAGCAGTTTCGTCGCCGGGGGCAGGGATGGGGCCGCTGGAAACACCATATATTTT
.	TRBV11-2	TRBJ2-7	.	CASSSLTRGESWQYF	TGTGCCAGCAGCTCCCTGACACGGGGCGAGTCGTGGCAGTACTTC
.	TRBV18	TRBJ1-1	.	CASSPQPTEAFF	TGTGCCAGCTCACCACAGCCAACTGAAGCTTTCTTT
.	TRBV20-1	TRBJ2-3	TRBD2	CSASTSGSVTDTQYF	TGCAGTGCTAGTACTAGCGGGAGTGTCACAGATACGCAGTATTTT
.	TRBV20-1	TRBJ2-1	TRBD2	CSAGLAGSSYNEQFF	TGCAGTGCTGGACTAGCGGGAAGCTCCTACAATGAGCAGTTCTTC
.	TRBV6-1	TRBJ1-5	TRBD1	CASSEDWDRRASNQPQHF	TGTGCCAGCAGTGAAGACTGGGACAGGCGGGCCAGCAATCAGCCCCAGCATTTT
.	TRBV28	TRBJ2-5	.	CASSHRGGRETQYF	TGTGCCAGCAGTCACAGAGGGGGAAGAGAGACCCAGTACTTC
.	TRBV4-1	TRBJ1-5	TRBD1	CASSQESGGHQPQHF	TGCGCCAGCAGCCAAGAATCAGGGGGGCACCAGCCCCAGCATTTT
.	TRBV5-5	TRBJ1-5	TRBD1	CASSLTGGNQPQHF	TGTGCCAGCAGCTTGACAGGGGGCAATCAGCCCCAGCATTTT
.	TRBV27	TRBJ2-7	.	CASSLYGGRNEQYF	TGTGCCAGCAGTTTATATGGGGGGCGGAACGAGCAGTACTTC
many	TRBV7-3	TRBJ2-3	.	CASSLKGRDTQYF	TGTGCCAGCAGTTTGAAGGGCAGAGATACGCAGTATTTT
few	TRBV15	TRBJ2-7	.	CATSRANPPPGSYEQYF	TGTGCCACCAGCAGAGCCAACCCTCCCCCCGGGTCCTACGAGCAGTACTTC
.	TRBV6-1	TRBJ1-2	.	CASSGRLATYSYGYTF	TGTGCCAGCAGTGGTCGACTGGCGACTTACTCCTATGGCTACACCTTC
few	TRBV7-9	TRBJ1-4	TRBD1	CASSLAPTGDEKLFF	TGTGCCAGCAGCTTAGCGCCCACAGGGGATGAAAAACTGTTTTTT
.	TRBV30	TRBJ1-1	.	CAWSVQRAFF	TGTGCCTGGAGTGTACAGAGGGCTTTCTTT
.	TRBV10-3	TRBJ2-7	TRBD2	CAISEGTSGSGEQYF	TGTGCCATCAGTGAAGGGACTAGCGGGAGTGGCGAGCAGTACTTC
few	TRBV28	TRBJ2-2	TRBD1	CASSSPGQYTGELFF	TGTGCCAGCAGTTCACCGGGACAGTACACCGGGGAGCTGTTTTTT
.	TRBV14	TRBJ2-7	.	CASSEAVFAGLRF	TGTGCCAGCAGCGAAGCGGTATTTGCGGGACTCCGCTTC